These 20 T cell receptor beta chains were all obtained from the same sample, sequenced in a study of blood T cell repertoires in COVID-19. Using immunoSEQ multiplex PCR, the repertoire was profiled, and TCRdb retains in-frame clones only, with some absent. The repertoire holds 300,000 or so clones, with around 87% as singletons. Sequenced material: peripheral blood. These receptors originate from a woman between 50 and 59 years old who had recovered from COVID-19.

V is TRBV11-2 and J is TRBJ2-1, with 9 bases lining up with TRBD2. J was trimmed by 7 bases and V by 3 bases; bases with no gene match: 10. The CDR3 spans 16 residues. The germline V gene has CDR1 SGHAT and CDR2 FQNNGV. The CDR3 spells CASSFRVAGDWNEQFF. The CDR3 coding sequence is TGTGCCAGCAGCTTCCGTGTAGCGGGAGATTGGAATGAGCAGTTCTTC.

This chain links TRBV6-1 with TRBJ1-5; weak D call: TRBD1 (5 bases). Germline values: CDR1 MNHNS, CDR2 SASEGT. The CDR3 sequence is 14 residues long. V dropped 1 base and J dropped 5 bases, with 9 bases sitting between them. CDR3 protein: CASSEGTFDQPQHF. Here the CDR3 DNA reads TGTGCCAGCAGTGAAGGGACATTCGATCAGCCCCAGCATTTT.

J is TRBJ1-2 and V is TRBV12-3 or TRBV12-4; D is perhaps TRBD1 (6 bases). The CDR3 is 13 residues long. The V and J ends lost 7 bases and 9 bases respectively, with 18 bases between them. The CDR3 sequence is CASTLGQGQSYTF. In nucleotides, the CDR3 is TGTGCCAGCACTCTAGGGCAGGGGCAAAGCTACACCTTC.

CDR3 in amino acids: CASSPLYQPQHF. The CDR3 DNA follows: TGTGCCAGTAGTCCTCTCTATCAGCCCCAGCATTTT. The chain employs TRBV19 and TRBJ1-5; no clear D. The V end lost 5 bases, the J end lost 5 bases, and 7 bases lay between the germline ends. The CDR3 consists of 12 residues. Germline CDR1 and CDR2: LNHDA and SQIVND (reference sequence).

The chain is built from TRBV19 and TRBJ1-1; TRBD1 matches at 9 bases. Germline lookup yields CDR1 LNHDA and CDR2 SQIVND (reference sequence). The V gene end was trimmed by 7 bases and the J gene end by 8 bases; junction bases not matched to a gene: 8. This CDR3 spans 13 amino acids. The CDR3: CASITGGASEAFF. The CDR3 DNA is TGTGCCAGTATCACAGGGGGCGCTTCCGAAGCTTTCTTT.

A word on this clone: Other DNA sequences in the same sample also yield this CDR3. The CDR3 is CASSPGQGQETQYF. CDR3 in DNA: TGTGCCAGCAGCCCCGGACAGGGGCAAGAGACCCAGTACTTC. The rearrangement joins TRBV7-9 to TRBJ2-5, with 9 bases identical to TRBD1. CDR3 size: 14 residues. Germline V CDR1 and CDR2: SEHNR, FQNEAQ (reference sequence). Trimming cost V 5 bases and J 2 bases; bases outside gene matches: 3.

The sample holds one count of this clone. The chain has TRBV6-2 or TRBV6-3 and TRBJ2-3; TRBD1 matches 9 bases. CDR3 length: 14 residues. Germline lookup yields CDR1 MNHEY and CDR2 SVGEGT. The J segment lost 5 bases and the V segment lost 4 bases, leaving 4 bases of the junction unmatched. The CDR3 nucleotides are TGTGCCAGCAGTTTACAGGGGGCGATAGATACGCAGTATTTT. Translated, it gives CASSLQGAIDTQYF.

The chain carries TRBV29-1 and TRBJ2-1, with 8 bases matching TRBD2. The CDR3 loop spans 12 amino acids. Germline CDR1 and CDR2: SQVTM and ANQGSEA. The V and J ends lost 7 bases and 6 bases, in that order; junction bases with no gene match: 5. The CDR3 region has the DNA TGCAGCGCGGGGGGGCCAGCCAATGAGCAGTTCTTC. This encodes CSAGGPANEQFF.

Note on this clone: A single base separates this from a much larger clone, so it may be a read error. The V and J genes are TRBV3-1 (or the pseudogene TRBV3-2) and TRBJ1-1, with 7 positions matching TRBD1. Per the germline V gene, CDR1 is LGHDT and CDR2 is YNNKEL (reference sequence). The length of the CDR3 is 14 residues. The trim removed 4 bases at V and 0 bases at J, leaving 2 bases unmatched. The CDR3 sequence: CASSPGQMNTEAFF. The DNA of the CDR3 is TGTGCCAGCAGCCCGGGACAGATGAACACTGAAGCTTTCTTT.

The chain is built from TRBV14 and TRBJ2-1; 10 bases fit TRBD2. The CDR3 runs to 17 residues. CDR1 is SGHDN, CDR2 FVKESK, per germline. V was clipped by 4 bases and J by 3 bases; unmatched bases: 9. The CDR3 here is CASSRRSSGGGYNEQFF. The DNA of the CDR3 is TGTGCCAGCAGCCGTAGGTCCAGCGGGGGGGGCTACAATGAGCAGTTCTTC.

This rearrangement joins TRBV27 to TRBJ1-2; D unresolved. The germline V gene encodes CDR1 MNHEY and CDR2 SMNVEV (reference sequence). V lost 9 bases, J lost 0 bases, and 11 bases lay in between. The CDR3 consists of 13 residues. CDR3 amino acids: CASGPTSNYGYTF. The CDR3 DNA follows: TGTGCCAGTGGGCCCACATCTAACTATGGCTACACCTTC.

This CDR3 reads CASSKGQRPDEQYF. CDR3 nucleotides: TGTGCCAGTAGTAAAGGACAGCGCCCCGACGAGCAGTACTTC. This sequence joins TRBV19 and TRBJ2-7, with D perhaps matching TRBD1 (6 bases). The length of the CDR3 is 14 residues. In germline, CDR1 is LNHDA, CDR2 SQIVND (reference sequence). Trimming took 4 bases from V and 5 from J, leaving 15 bases between them.

The table lists this clone with a count of one. V is TRBV28 and J is TRBJ2-7; TRBD2 aligns across 13 bases. The CDR3 extends over 18 amino acids. Trimming removed 4 bases from V and 5 bases from J; junction bases left unmatched: 14. Germline lookup yields CDR1 MDHEN and CDR2 SYDVKM. This CDR3 is CASSWGLPGLAGFHEQYF. The CDR3 DNA reads TGTGCCAGCAGTTGGGGACTCCCGGGACTAGCGGGATTTCACGAGCAGTACTTC.

This sequence joins TRBV5-1 and TRBJ2-2; 11 bases align to TRBD1. This CDR3 region has 16 residues. J lost 7 bases, V lost 2 bases, and 7 bases had no gene match. Germline loops: CDR1 SGHRS, CDR2 YFSETQ. CDR3 loop: CASSFAGQGDVGELFF. In DNA, the CDR3 is TGCGCCAGCAGCTTCGCGGGACAGGGGGATGTCGGGGAGCTGTTTTTT.

The chain is built from TRBV6-5 and TRBJ1-4; D perhaps matches TRBD1 (6 bases). V dropped 3 bases and J dropped 8 bases, with 13 bases sitting between them. Per germline, CDR1 MNHEY and CDR2 SVGAGI. This CDR3 contains 14 residues. The CDR3 is CASSYGGAGEKLFF. DNA of the CDR3: TGTGCCAGCAGTTATGGGGGCGCCGGGGAAAAACTGTTTTTT.

J is TRBJ2-2 and V is TRBV7-2; 7 positions agree with TRBD1. Per the germline V gene, CDR1 is SGHTA and CDR2 is FQGNSA. This CDR3 spans 15 amino acids. With V trimmed by 6 bases and J by 4 bases, 8 bases remained unmatched. CDR3 protein: CASRQGIRSTGELFF. In nucleotides, the CDR3 is TGTGCCAGCAGACAGGGGATCAGAAGCACCGGGGAGCTGTTTTTT. Filled out from reference TRBV7-2 and TRBJ2-2, the complete variable domain reads GAGVSQSPSNKVTEKGKDVELRCDPISGHTALYWYRQSLGQGLEFLIYFQGNSAPDKSGLPSDRFSAERTGGSVSTLTIQRTQQEDSAVYLCASRQGIRSTGELFFGEGSRLTVL.

J is TRBJ1-1 and V is TRBV29-1, with D possibly TRBD1 on 6 matching bases. Trimming left V 5 bases short and J 0 bases short, with 10 bases between. The CDR3 runs to 13 residues. Per germline, CDR1 SQVTM and CDR2 ANQGSEA. This CDR3 is CSVRTDMNTEAFF. CDR3 in DNA: TGCAGCGTTCGGACAGACATGAACACTGAAGCTTTCTTT.

This rearrangement joins TRBV19 to TRBJ2-7; D might be TRBD2 (7 bases). Germline CDR1 LNHDA, CDR2 SQIVND (reference sequence). The CDR3 length is 14 residues. The germline V and J ends were trimmed by 9 bases and 2 bases, with 17 bases remaining between them. The CDR3 DNA sequence: TGTGCCAGCCGGGGGCTAGCGGCTCCCTACGAGCAGTACTTC. Its translation: CASRGLAAPYEQYF.

The chain is built from TRBV5-1 and TRBJ2-7; D call uncertain. The CDR3 has 13 residues. V lost 0 bases and J lost 6, with 10 bases in between. Germline lookup yields CDR1 SGHRS and CDR2 YFSETQ. The CDR3 loop reads CASSLDLPSEQYF. CDR3 bases: TGCGCCAGCAGCTTGGATCTCCCTAGCGAGCAGTACTTC.

This chain connects TRBV12-3 or TRBV12-4 to TRBJ1-1; 7 bases line up with TRBD1. The V segment lost 3 bases and the J segment 7 bases; nucleotides outside the gene matches: 5. There are 13 residues in the CDR3. CDR3 sequence: CASSLIQGGEAFF. The CDR3, as DNA: TGTGCCAGCAGTTTGATTCAGGGGGGTGAAGCTTTCTTT.